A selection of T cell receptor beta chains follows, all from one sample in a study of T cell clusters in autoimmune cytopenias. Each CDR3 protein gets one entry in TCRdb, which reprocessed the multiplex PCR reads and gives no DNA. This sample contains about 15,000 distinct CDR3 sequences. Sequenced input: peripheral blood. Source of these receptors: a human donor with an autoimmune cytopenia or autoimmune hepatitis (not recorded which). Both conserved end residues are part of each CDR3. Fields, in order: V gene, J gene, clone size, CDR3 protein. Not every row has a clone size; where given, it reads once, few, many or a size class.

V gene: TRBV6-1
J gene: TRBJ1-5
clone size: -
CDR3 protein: CASSLRRGNQPQHF

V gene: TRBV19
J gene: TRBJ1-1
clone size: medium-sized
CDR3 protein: CASSYVDSEAFF

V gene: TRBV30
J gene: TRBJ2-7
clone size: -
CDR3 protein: CAWSAPAGGYEQYF

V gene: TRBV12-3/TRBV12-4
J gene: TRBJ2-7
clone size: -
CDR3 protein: CASSSRAQFPRQYF

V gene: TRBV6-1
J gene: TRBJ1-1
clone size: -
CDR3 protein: CASKGIGTAFF

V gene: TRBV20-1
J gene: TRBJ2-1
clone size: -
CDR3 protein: CSASPSGSYNEQFF

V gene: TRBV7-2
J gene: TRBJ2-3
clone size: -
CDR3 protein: CASSLAHRSDTQYF

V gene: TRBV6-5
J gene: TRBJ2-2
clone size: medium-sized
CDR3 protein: CASSYAGHAGTGELFF

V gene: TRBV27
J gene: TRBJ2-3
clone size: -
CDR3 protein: CASSLYRDRGPDTQYF

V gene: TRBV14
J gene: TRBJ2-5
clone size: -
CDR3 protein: CASSRGLQETQYF

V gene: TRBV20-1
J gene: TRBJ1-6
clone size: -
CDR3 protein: CSAAQGFDNSPLHF

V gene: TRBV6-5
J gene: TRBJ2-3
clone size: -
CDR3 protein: CASKLLAGGYTDTQYF

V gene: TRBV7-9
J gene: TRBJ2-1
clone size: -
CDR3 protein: CASSFGTSGGNEQFF

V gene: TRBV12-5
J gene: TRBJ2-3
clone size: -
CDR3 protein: CASGLTDTQYF

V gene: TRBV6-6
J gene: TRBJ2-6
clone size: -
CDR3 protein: CASSQPTGFSGANVLTF

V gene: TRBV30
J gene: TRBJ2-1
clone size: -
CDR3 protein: CAWRTSRLEQFF

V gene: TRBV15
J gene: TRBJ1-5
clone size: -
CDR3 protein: CATSPSKRNQPQHF

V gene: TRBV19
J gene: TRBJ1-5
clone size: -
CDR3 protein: CASSIGGRWVHF

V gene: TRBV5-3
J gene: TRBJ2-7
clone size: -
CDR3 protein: CARRGGLAAYEQYF

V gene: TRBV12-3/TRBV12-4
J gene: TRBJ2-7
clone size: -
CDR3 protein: CASSLAGAGEQYF

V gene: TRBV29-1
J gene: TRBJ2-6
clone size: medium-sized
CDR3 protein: CSVMGGSGANVLTF

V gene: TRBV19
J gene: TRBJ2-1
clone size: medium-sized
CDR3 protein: CASSIGSEEQFF

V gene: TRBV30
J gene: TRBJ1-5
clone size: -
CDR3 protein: CAWSPLTGGRGQPQHF

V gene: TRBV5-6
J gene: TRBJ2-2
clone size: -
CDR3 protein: CASSLDRGPLVGELFF

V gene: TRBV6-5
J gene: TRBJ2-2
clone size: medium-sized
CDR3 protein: CASSFGGREIGELFF

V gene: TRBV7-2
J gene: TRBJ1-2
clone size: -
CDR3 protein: CASSASLQGNYTF

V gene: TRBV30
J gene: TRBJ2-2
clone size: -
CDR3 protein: CAWTRYTGELFF

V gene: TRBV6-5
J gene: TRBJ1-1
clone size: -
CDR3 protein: CASSYMGYTEAFF

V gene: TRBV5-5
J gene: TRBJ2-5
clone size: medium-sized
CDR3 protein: CASSYSTGMETQYF

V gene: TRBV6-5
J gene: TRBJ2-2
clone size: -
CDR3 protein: CASSSRQGRTGELFF

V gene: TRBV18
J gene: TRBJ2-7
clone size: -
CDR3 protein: CASSTEGVYEQYF

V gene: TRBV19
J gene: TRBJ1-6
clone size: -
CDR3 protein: CASSIGQGNYSPLHF

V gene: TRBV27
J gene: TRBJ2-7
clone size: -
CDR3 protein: CASSSPYEQYF

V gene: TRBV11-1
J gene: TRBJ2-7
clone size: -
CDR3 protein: CASSLWGGRLHEQYF

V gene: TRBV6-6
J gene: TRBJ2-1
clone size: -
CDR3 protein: CASSWTSGVNEQFF

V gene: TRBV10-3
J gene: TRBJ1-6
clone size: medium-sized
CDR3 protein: CAISERTGNSPLHF

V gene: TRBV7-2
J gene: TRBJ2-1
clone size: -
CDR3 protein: CASSYADWYNEQFF

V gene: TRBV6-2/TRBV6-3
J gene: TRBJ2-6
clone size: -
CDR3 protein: CASSNSGANGLTF

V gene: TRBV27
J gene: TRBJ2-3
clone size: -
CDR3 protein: CASSLASPDTQYF

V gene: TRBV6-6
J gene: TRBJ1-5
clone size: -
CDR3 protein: CASSYSKGGNQPQHF

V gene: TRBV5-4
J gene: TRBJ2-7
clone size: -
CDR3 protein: CASSLPQGHEQYF

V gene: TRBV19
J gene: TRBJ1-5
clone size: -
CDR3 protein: CASSINLRQGALGNQPQHF

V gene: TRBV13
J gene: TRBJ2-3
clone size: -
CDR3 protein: CASSLDLRARGTDTQYF

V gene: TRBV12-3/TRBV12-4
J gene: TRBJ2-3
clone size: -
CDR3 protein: CASRPNRGTDTQYF

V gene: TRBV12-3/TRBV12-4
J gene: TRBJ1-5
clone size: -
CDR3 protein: CASRHKQGEGQPQHF

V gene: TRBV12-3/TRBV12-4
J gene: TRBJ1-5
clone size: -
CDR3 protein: CASSLGLHQPQHF

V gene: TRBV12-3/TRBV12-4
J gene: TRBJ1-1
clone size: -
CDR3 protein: CASSLAGGSTEAFF

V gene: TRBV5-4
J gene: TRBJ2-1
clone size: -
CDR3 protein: CARSRPGSSYNEQFF

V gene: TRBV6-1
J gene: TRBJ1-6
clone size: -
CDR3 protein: CASSERQGIHNSPLHF

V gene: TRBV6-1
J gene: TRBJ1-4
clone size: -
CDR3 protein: CATRRGALPNEKLFF